This T cell receptor beta chain was obtained from a study of blood T cell repertoires in COVID-19 (dated by TCRdb to 2020 to 2021). Study-wide context: Samples covering the acute and convalescent phases of COVID-19 were provided by collaborators in the United States, Italy and Spain. Where available, HLA class I and class II types were obtained from metadata supplied by the sample provider rather than from assay-based typing. The sample metadata nearly always contained a de-identified subject ID, COVID-19 status, age in years and sex. The repertoires were released in a freely available public database intended as a resource for research on the immune response to SARS-CoV-2. Subjects who had been exposed to COVID-19, were actively infected with it, or had recovered from it provided the deeply sampled blood TCRbeta repertoires that made up the dataset. Samples were obtained from the ongoing ImmuneRACE study (first 160 participants) and from 1,200 or so subjects provided by 6 global collaborators. The prospective study material was composed of cDNA or gDNA derived from T cells, B-cell-depleted T cells, or PBMCs. What the work shows at the level of the full study, not this receptor alone: The amount of clinical and demographic metadata varied by source and participant and was provided uncurated.

With regard to this clone: What this receptor recognizes is not known. No quality values exist for individual bases; no much larger clone is one base distant.

Looking up the germline V gene yields CDR1 SNHLY and CDR2 FYNNEI. Between the V and J ends, shortened by 5 bases and 4 bases respectively, the junction contains 14 bases. From the cysteine up to the phenylalanine, the CDR3 has a length of 14 residues. CDR3 DNA is the only sequence kept; it has 42 bases, read in frame from the first base. Collaborating institutions collected whole blood in K2EDTA tubes following their own protocols. For TCRbeta analysis, collaborators shipped samples as frozen whole blood, isolated PBMCs, or DNA extracted from either of those sample types. TCRbeta CDR3 regions were amplified from genomic DNA using the immunoSEQ Assay, a bias-controlled multiplex PCR. The authors' analysis ran thus. The number of nucleated cells in each sample was estimated by amplification of reference gene primers within the assay. Sequence reads were collapsed and filtered to measure the absolute abundance of every unique TCRbeta CDR3 rearrangement. For each sample, productive Simpson clonality was calculated as the square root of Simpson's diversity index across productive rearrangements. TCRdb carries this immuneACCESS record with in-frame sequences only. Its versions omit some clonotypes, under half of them owing to an unresolved V gene in the studies checked, with the rest unexplained. The DNA gave D and trimming, while V, J and clone size come from that table. For this sample there are about 190,000 clones; 90% appear just once. The ten largest clones take up 0.5% to 0.65% of the sample.

The V gene is TRBV2 and the J gene is TRBJ1-1; the D gene is possibly TRBD1, with 5 bases matching. Material for sequencing was peripheral blood. The sequence came from a middle-aged man with acute or convalescent COVID-19. The CDR3 has the sequence CASSLSRGGTEAFF. DNA sequence: TGTGCCAGCAGTCTATCTAGGGGTGGCACTGAAGCTTTCTTT.